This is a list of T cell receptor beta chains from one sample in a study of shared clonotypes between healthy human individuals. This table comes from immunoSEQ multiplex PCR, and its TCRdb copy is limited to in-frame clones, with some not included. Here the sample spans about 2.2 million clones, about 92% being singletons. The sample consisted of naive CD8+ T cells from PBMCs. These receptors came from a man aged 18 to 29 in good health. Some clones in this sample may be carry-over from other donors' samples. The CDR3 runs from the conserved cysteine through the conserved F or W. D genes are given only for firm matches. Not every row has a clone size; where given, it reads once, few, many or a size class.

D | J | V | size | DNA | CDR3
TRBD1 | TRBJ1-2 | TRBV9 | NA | TGTGCCAGCAGCCAGACTGGAGGGGGCGCGGGTGGCTACACCTTC | CASSQTGGGAGGYTF
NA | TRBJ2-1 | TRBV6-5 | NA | TGTGCCAGCAGTTACCTAGGGCCCAACAATGAGCAGTTCTTC | CASSYLGPNNEQFF
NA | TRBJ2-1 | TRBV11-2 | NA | TGTGCCAGCAGCTTAGGTATTCGGAGAATCTACAATGAGCAGTTCTTC | CASSLGIRRIYNEQFF
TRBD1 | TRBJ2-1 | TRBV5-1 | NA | TGCGCCAGCAGCACCCCCCTTGGACAGGGGTACAATGAGCAGTTCTTC | CASSTPLGQGYNEQFF
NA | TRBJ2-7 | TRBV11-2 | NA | TGTGCCAGCAGCTCACGGGCCTACGAGCAGTACTTC | CASSSRAYEQYF
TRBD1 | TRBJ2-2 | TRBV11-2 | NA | TGTGCCAGCAGCTCCTTGGACAGGGGGCCGACCGGGGAGCTGTTTTTT | CASSSLDRGPTGELFF
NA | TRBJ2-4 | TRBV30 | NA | TGTGCCTGGTCCCCAGGGACAGCCAAAAACATTCAGTACTTC | CAWSPGTAKNIQYF
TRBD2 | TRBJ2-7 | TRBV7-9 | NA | TGTGCCAGCAGCTTAACTAGCGGGTCTCAATACTTC | CASSLTSGSQYF
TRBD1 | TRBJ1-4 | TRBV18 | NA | TGTGCCAGCTCACCACGTCCAGGGGGAGATGCAACTAATGAAAAACTGTTTTTT | CASSPRPGGDATNEKLFF
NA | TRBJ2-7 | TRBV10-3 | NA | TGTGCCATCAGTGACAAGGACACTTTCTCCTACGAGCAGTACTTC | CAISDKDTFSYEQYF
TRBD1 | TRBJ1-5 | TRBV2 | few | TGTGCCAGGGGGGACAGACCTATCAATCAGCCCCAGCATTTT | CARGDRPINQPQHF
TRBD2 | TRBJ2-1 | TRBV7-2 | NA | TGTGCCAGCAGCCTCCATCGGACTAGCGGGCCTAGCTCCTACAATGAGCAGTTCTTC | CASSLHRTSGPSSYNEQFF
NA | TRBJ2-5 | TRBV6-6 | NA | TGTGCCAGCAGTTACCCCGCCAGGGAGGAGACCCAGTACTTC | CASSYPAREETQYF
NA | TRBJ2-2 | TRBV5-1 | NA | TGCGCCAGCAGCTTGGCCGGTAGTGGCGGGGAGCTGTTTTTT | CASSLAGSGGELFF
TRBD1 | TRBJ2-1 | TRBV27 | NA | TGTGCCACAAAGACAGGGTACGGTGAGCAGTTCTTC | CATKTGYGEQFF